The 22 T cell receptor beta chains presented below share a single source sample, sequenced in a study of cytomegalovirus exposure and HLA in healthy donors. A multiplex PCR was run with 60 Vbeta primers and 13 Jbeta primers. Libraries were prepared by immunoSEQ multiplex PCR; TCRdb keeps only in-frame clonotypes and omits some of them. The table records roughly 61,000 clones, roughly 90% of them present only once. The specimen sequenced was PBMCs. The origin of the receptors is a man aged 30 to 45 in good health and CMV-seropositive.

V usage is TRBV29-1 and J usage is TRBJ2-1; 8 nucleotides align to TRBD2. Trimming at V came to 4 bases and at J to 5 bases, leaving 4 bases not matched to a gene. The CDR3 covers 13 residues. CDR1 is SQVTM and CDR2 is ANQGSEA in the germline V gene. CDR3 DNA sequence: TGCAGCGTTGTCCGGGAGGGCCACAATGAGCAGTTCTTC. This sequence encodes CSVVREGHNEQFF.

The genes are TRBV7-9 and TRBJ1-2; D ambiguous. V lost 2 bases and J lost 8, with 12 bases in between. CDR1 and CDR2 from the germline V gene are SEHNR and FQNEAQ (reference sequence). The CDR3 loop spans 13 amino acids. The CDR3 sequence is CASSLRLSGGYTF. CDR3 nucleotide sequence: TGTGCCAGCAGCTTACGACTCAGCGGGGGCTACACCTTC.

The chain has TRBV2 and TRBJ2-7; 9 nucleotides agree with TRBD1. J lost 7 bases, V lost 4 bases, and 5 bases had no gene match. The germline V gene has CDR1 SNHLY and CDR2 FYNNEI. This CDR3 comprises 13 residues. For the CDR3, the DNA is TGTGCCAGCAGTGGGGACAGGGCTCGGGAGCAGTACTTC. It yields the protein CASSGDRAREQYF.

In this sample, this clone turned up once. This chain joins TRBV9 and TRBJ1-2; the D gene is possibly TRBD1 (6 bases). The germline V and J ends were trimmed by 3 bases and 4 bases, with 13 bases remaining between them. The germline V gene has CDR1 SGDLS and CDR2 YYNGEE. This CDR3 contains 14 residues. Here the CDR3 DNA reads TGTGCCAGCAGCGAGATCCCACAGGGCTATGGCTACACCTTC. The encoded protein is CASSEIPQGYGYTF.

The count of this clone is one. CDR3 DNA: TGTGCCAGCATCCGGACAGGGGGCACAGATACGCAGTATTTT. Translating it yields CASIRTGGTDTQYF. The chain has TRBV5-5 and TRBJ2-3, with TRBD1 matching over 9 bases. The CDR3 spans 14 residues. With V trimmed by 6 bases and J by 1 base, 3 bases remained unmatched. Germline values: CDR1 SGHKS, CDR2 YYEKEE (reference sequence).

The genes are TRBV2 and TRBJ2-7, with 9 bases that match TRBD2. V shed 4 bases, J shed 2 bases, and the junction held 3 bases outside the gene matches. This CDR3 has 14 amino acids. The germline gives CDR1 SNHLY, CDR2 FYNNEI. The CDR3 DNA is TGTGCCAGCAGTGCGGAGCGGGGGGCCTACGAGCAGTACTTC. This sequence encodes CASSAERGAYEQYF.

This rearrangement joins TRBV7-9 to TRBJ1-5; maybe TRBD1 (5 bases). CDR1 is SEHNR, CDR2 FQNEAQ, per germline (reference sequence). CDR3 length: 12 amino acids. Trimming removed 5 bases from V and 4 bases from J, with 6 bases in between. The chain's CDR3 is CASSRQNQPQHF. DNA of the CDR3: TGTGCCAGCAGCCGACAGAATCAGCCCCAGCATTTT.

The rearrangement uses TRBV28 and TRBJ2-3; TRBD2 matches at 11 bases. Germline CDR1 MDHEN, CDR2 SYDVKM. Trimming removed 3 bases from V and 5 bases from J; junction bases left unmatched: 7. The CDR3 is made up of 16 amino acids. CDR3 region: CASSFEVAGGQDTQYF. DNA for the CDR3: TGTGCCAGCAGTTTCGAGGTAGCGGGAGGGCAAGATACGCAGTATTTT.

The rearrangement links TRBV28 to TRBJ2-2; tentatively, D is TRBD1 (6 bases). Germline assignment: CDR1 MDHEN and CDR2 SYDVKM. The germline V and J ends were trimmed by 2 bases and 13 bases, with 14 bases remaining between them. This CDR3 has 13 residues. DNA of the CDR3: TGTGCCAGCAGTTTACCAGGGGACGTGGGGCTGTTTTTT. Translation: CASSLPGDVGLFF.

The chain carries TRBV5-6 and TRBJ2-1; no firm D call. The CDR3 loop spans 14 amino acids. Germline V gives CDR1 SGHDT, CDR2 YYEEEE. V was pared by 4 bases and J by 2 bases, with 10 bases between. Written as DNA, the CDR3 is TGTGCCAGCAGCCTTCTATCCGCCTACAATGAGCAGTTCTTC. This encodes CASSLLSAYNEQFF.

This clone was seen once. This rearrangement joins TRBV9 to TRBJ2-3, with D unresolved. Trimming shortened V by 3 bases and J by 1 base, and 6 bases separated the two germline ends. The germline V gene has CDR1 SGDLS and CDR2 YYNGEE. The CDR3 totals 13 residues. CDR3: CASSEAGTDTQYF. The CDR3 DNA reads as TGTGCCAGCAGCGAAGCTGGCACAGATACGCAGTATTTT.

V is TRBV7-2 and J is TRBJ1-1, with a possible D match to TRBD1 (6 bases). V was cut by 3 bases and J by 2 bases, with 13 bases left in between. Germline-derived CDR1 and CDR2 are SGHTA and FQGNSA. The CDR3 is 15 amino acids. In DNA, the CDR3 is TGTGCCAGCAGCTTCGGGGCAGGGGCTAACACTGAAGCTTTCTTT. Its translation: CASSFGAGANTEAFF.

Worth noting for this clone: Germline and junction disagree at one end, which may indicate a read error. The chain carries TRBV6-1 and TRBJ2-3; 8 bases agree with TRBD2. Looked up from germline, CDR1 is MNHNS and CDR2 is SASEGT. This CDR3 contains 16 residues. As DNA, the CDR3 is TGTGCCAGCAGCGAAGGGCCCAGCGGGAGTACAGATACGCAGTATTTT. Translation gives CASSEGPSGSTDTQYF.

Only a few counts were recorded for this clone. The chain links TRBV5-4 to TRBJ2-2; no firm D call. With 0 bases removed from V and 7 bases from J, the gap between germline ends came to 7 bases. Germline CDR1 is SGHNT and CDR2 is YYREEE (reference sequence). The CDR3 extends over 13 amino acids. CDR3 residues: CASSLALGGELFF. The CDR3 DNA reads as TGTGCCAGCAGCTTGGCCCTCGGCGGGGAGCTGTTTTTT.

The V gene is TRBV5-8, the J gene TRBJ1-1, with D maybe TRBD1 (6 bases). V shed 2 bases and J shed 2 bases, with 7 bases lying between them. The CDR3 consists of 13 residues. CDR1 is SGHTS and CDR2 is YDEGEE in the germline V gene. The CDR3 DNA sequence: TGTGCCAGCAGCTTCAGGGGAAACACTGAAGCTTTCTTT. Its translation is CASSFRGNTEAFF.

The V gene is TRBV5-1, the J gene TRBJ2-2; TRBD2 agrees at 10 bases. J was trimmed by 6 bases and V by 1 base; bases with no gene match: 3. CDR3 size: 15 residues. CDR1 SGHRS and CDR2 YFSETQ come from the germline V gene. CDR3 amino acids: CASSLMTSGPGELFF. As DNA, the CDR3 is TGCGCCAGCAGCTTGATGACTAGCGGGCCCGGGGAGCTGTTTTTT.

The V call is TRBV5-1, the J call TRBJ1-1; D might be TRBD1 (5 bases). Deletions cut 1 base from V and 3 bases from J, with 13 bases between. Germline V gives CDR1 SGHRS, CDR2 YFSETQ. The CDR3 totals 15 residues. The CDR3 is CASSLTRVVDTEAFF. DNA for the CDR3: TGCGCCAGCAGCTTGACCAGGGTGGTTGACACTGAAGCTTTCTTT.

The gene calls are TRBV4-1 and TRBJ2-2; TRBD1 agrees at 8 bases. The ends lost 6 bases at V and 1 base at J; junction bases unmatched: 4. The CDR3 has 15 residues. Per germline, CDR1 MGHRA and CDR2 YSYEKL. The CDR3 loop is CASRAGTGNTGELFF. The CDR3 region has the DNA TGCGCCAGCAGAGCCGGGACAGGGAACACCGGGGAGCTGTTTTTT.

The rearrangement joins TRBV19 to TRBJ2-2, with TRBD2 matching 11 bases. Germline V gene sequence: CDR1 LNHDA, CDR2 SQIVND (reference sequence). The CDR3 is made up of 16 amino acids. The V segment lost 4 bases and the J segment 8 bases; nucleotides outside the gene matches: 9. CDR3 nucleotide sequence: TGTGCCAGTAGTACAGGGACTAGCGGCCTCAGGGGGGAGCTGTTTTTT. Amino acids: CASSTGTSGLRGELFF.

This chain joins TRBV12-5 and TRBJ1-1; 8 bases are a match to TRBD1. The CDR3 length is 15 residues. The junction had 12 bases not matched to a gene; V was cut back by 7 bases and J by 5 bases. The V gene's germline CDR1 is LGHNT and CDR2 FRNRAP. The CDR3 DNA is TGTGCTAGTGCTCAACCCCAGGGGGCAAAGACTGAAGCTTTCTTT. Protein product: CASAQPQGAKTEAFF.

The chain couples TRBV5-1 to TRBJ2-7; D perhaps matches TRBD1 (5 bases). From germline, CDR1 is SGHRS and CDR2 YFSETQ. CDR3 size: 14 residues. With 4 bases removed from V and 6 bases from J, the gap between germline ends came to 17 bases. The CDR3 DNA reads TGCGCCAGCAGCGGGCAGGGTGTCTTTGGCGAGCAGTACTTC. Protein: CASSGQGVFGEQYF.

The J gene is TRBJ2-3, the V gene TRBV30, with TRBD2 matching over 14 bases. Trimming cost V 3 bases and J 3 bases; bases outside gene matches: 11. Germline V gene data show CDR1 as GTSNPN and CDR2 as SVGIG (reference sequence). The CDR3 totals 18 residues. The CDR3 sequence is CAWSLPGLAGEGTDTQYF. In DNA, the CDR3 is TGTGCCTGGAGCCTCCCGGGACTAGCGGGAGAGGGGACAGATACGCAGTATTTT.